This T cell receptor beta chain is drawn from a study of blood T cell repertoires in COVID-19. Study context: The samples span acute and convalescent COVID-19 from the United States, Italy and Spain. PBMCs, B-cell-depleted T cells, or T cells provided the cDNA or gDNA that made up the material.

Under the authors' procedure: Amplification of reference gene primers provided the estimated nucleated cell counts. The protocol was immunoSEQ multiplex PCR, while the TCRdb copy is restricted to in-frame clones and leaves out a portion. V, J and clone size reflect that table, while D and trimming were determined from the DNA. Of 300,000 to 400,000 clones detected, around 84% appear once; the ten largest clones hold around 3%. The CDR3 is 15 residues long. Germline-derived CDR1 and CDR2 are MGHRA and YSYEKL. Trimming removed 1 base from V and 4 bases from J, with 13 bases in between. The source is a human donor in a cohort sampled during active COVID-19. V usage is TRBV4-1 and J usage is TRBJ1-2, with D tentatively TRBD1 (6 bases). Sequencing used peripheral blood. CDR3 amino acids: CASSQVPGEPYGYTF. In DNA, the CDR3 is TGCGCCAGCAGCCAAGTTCCAGGGGAACCCTATGGCTACACCTTC.